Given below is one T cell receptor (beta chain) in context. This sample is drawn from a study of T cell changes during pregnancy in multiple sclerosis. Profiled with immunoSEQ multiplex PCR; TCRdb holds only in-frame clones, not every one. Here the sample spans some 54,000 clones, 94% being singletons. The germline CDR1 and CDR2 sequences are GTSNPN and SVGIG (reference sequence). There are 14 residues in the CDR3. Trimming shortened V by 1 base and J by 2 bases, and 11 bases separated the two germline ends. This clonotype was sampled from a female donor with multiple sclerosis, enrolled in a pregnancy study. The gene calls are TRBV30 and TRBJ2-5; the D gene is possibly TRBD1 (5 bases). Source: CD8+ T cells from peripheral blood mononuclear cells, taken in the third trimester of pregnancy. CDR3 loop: CAWSDDSAQETQYF. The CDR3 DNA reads TGTGCCTGGAGTGATGACAGTGCTCAAGAGACCCAGTACTTC.